This is a list of T cell receptor beta chains from one sample in a study of shared T cell receptors in the human thymus. Data came from immunoSEQ multiplex PCR; TCRdb stores just in-frame clones and leaves some out. Among almost 550,000 clones listed, 78% were seen once. This sample was shared with a second study, whose subject was human thymus T cells.

Sequencing input: thymocytes. These receptor sequences come from a boy less than two years old with a congenital heart defect. CDR3s include the opening cysteine and the closing phenylalanine or tryptophan. A D gene is named only where the DNA matches it firmly. Size is stated for part of the rows, as once, few or many counts, or as a class when the clone is expanded.

v_gene,abundance,d_gene,j_gene,CDR3aa,CDR3nt
TRBV7-2,-,-,TRBJ2-3,CATRGRERDTQYF,TGTGCCACCCGGGGGCGGGAGAGGGATACGCAGTATTTT
TRBV7-2,-,TRBD2,TRBJ2-2,CASSLELAGGNTGELFF,TGTGCCAGCAGCCTGGAATTAGCGGGAGGGAACACCGGGGAGCTGTTTTTT
TRBV29-1,-,TRBD2,TRBJ2-7,CSVRSGRPYYEQYF,TGCAGCGTTCGAAGCGGGAGGCCGTACTACGAGCAGTACTTC
TRBV7-9,-,-,TRBJ1-5,CASSLGQENQPQHF,TGTGCCAGCAGCTTAGGACAGGAGAATCAGCCCCAGCATTTT
TRBV5-6,-,TRBD2,TRBJ2-3,CASTPTSGPSTDTQYF,TGTGCCAGCACGCCCACTAGCGGACCTAGCACAGATACGCAGTATTTT
TRBV29-1,-,TRBD2,TRBJ2-3,CSVGLAFSTDTQYF,TGCAGCGTTGGACTAGCGTTTAGCACAGATACGCAGTATTTT
TRBV27,-,TRBD2,TRBJ2-1,CASSAIAGSEQFF,TGTGCCAGCAGTGCCATAGCGGGATCTGAGCAGTTCTTC
TRBV19,-,TRBD2,TRBJ2-7,CASSIQLAGGPVAREQYF,TGTGCCAGTAGTATACAACTAGCGGGAGGGCCTGTAGCGCGGGAGCAGTACTTC
TRBV7-2,-,-,TRBJ2-3,CASSLAPRQVSTDTQYF,TGTGCCAGCAGCTTAGCTCCAAGACAGGTTAGCACAGATACGCAGTATTTT
TRBV6-5,-,TRBD2,TRBJ2-7,CASNNSGTSSEQYF,TGTGCCAGCAACAACTCCGGGACTAGCTCCGAGCAGTACTTC
TRBV6-6,-,-,TRBJ1-2,CASGCLGGYTF,TGTGCCAGCGGGTGCCTCGGGGGCTACACCTTC
TRBV9,-,TRBD1,TRBJ2-1,CASSDNGTGSYNEQFF,TGTGCCAGCAGCGACAATGGGACAGGCTCCTACAATGAGCAGTTCTTC
TRBV6-5,few,TRBD2,TRBJ2-7,CASTGEGSYEQYF,TGTGCCAGCACTGGGGAGGGGTCCTACGAGCAGTACTTC
TRBV28,few,-,TRBJ2-7,CASSPLYEQYF,TGTGCCAGCAGTCCCCTCTACGAGCAGTACTTC
TRBV18,-,TRBD2,TRBJ2-3,CASSPGLASDTQYF,TGTGCCAGCTCACCGGGACTAGCGTCAGATACGCAGTATTTT